This TCR beta chain stems from a study of shared clonotypes between healthy human individuals. Unsorted PBMC DNA sequencing spanned ten immunoSEQ deep assay plates. Here immunoSEQ multiplex PCR was the method, and the copy in TCRdb shows in-frame clones only, minus some. The sample yields roughly 450,000 clones, approximately 85% seen once. The ends were cut back, 3 bases at V and 6 bases at J, with 20 bases in the middle. The length of the CDR3 is 17 residues. In germline, CDR1 is LNHDA, CDR2 SQIVND (reference sequence). This chain uses TRBV19 with TRBJ1-4, with no clear D. The sequenced material came from PBMCs. The receptor was isolated from a middle-aged woman in good health. Some clones in this sample may be carry-over from other donors' samples. The CDR3 DNA reads TGTGCCAGTAGTATCACACCATTGGGAGGGCGCGATGAAAAACTGTTTTTT. Its protein product is CASSITPLGGRDEKLFF.